Below, 21 T cell receptor beta chains from the same sample are listed, as sequenced in a study of blood T cell repertoires in COVID-19. The data were produced by immunoSEQ multiplex PCR, yet TCRdb's version contains in-frame clones alone and is incomplete. The sample consists of 75,000 to 95,000 clones, more than 85% of them appearing once. Sequencing was done on a sample of peripheral blood. These receptor sequences come from a man in his sixties with acute or convalescent COVID-19.

The V call is TRBV5-6, the J call TRBJ2-1, with D unresolved. Germline assignment: CDR1 SGHDT and CDR2 YYEEEE. The V and J ends lost 4 bases and 0 bases respectively, with 8 bases between them. The CDR3 consists of 14 residues. The CDR3 bases are TGTGCCAGCAGCCTGGTGAGCTCCTACAATGAGCAGTTCTTC. Translating it yields CASSLVSSYNEQFF.

The chain joins TRBV7-9 to TRBJ2-7; unclear D gene. The germline V and J ends were trimmed by 3 bases and 5 bases, with 8 bases remaining between them. CDR3 length: 12 residues. Germline CDR1 SEHNR, CDR2 FQNEAQ (reference sequence). The CDR3 nucleotides read TGTGCCAGCAGCTTTAGTCTTCACGAGCAGTACTTC. Translating it yields CASSFSLHEQYF.

V is TRBV7-8 and J is TRBJ1-1; no reliable D call. The CDR3 contains 14 residues. V was pared by 3 bases and J by 5 bases, with 13 bases between. Germline V CDR1 and CDR2: SGHVS, FQNEAQ. DNA for the CDR3: TGTGCCAGCAGCTTGGGCTCCCAGGATACTGAAGCTTTCTTT. This sequence encodes CASSLGSQDTEAFF.

This clone was detected only once. CDR3 sequence (DNA): TGTGCCACCGGGACAGGGAACACTGAAGCTTTCTTT. This gives the protein CATGTGNTEAFF. The rearrangement uses TRBV12-3 or TRBV12-4 and TRBJ1-1, with TRBD1 matching over 8 bases. V gave up 10 bases and J gave up 1 base; unmatched junction bases: 2. The CDR3 totals 12 residues.

V is TRBV19 and J is TRBJ1-1, with D uncertain. The germline V gene has CDR1 LNHDA and CDR2 SQIVND (reference sequence). The CDR3 is 13 residues long. V was cut by 7 bases and J by 5 bases, with 14 bases left in between. CDR3: CASKVAPGTEAFF. For the CDR3, the DNA is TGTGCCAGTAAGGTCGCTCCGGGAACTGAAGCTTTCTTT.

The chain recombines TRBV5-4 with TRBJ2-1; D possibly corresponds to TRBD2 (5 bases). This CDR3 has 14 amino acids. Germline assignment: CDR1 SGHNT and CDR2 YYREEE (reference sequence). The germline V and J ends were trimmed by 4 bases and 3 bases, with 11 bases remaining between them. The CDR3 loop reads CASSPSNIYNEQFF. The CDR3 region has the DNA TGTGCCAGCAGCCCTAGCAATATCTACAATGAGCAGTTCTTC.

The chain uses TRBV27 and TRBJ1-3; maybe TRBD1 (5 bases). This CDR3 contains 13 residues. The germline CDR1 and CDR2 sequences are MNHEY and SMNVEV (reference sequence). The germline V and J ends were trimmed by 6 bases and 0 bases, with 6 bases remaining between them. CDR3 protein: CASRTVSGNTIYF. The CDR3 coding sequence is TGTGCCAGCAGGACAGTCTCTGGAAACACCATATATTTT.

This sequence joins TRBV19 and TRBJ1-5; TRBD1 matches at 9 bases. The trim removed 3 bases at V and 8 bases at J, leaving 2 bases unmatched. Germline values: CDR1 LNHDA, CDR2 SQIVND (reference sequence). The CDR3 has 13 amino acids. The CDR3, as DNA: TGTGCCAGTAGTATTGACAGGGGGGAGCCCCAGCATTTT. Translated: CASSIDRGEPQHF.

V and J are TRBV19 and TRBJ1-5; D uncertain. The V end lost 2 bases, the J end lost 1 base, and 6 bases lay between the germline ends. Germline loops: CDR1 LNHDA, CDR2 SQIVND (reference sequence). The CDR3 is 14 residues long. The CDR3 loop is CASSIQISNQPQHF. The CDR3 DNA reads TGTGCCAGTAGTATACAGATCAGCAATCAGCCCCAGCATTTT. The whole variable domain, remainder taken from reference TRBV19 and TRBJ1-5, is DGGITQSPKYLFRKEGQNVTLSCEQNLNHDAMYWYRQDPGQGLRLIYYSQIVNDFQKGDIAEGYSVSREKKESFPLTVTSAQKNPTAFYLCASSIQISNQPQHFGDGTRLSIL.

The chain uses TRBV10-1 and TRBJ1-6; D not certain. The germline V and J ends were trimmed by 6 bases and 3 bases, with 12 bases remaining between them. This CDR3 region has 15 residues. Germline lookup yields CDR1 WNHNN and CDR2 SYGVQD (reference sequence). CDR3 protein: CASSQQRGYNSPLHF. The DNA for the CDR3 is TGCGCCAGCAGCCAACAGCGGGGCTATAATTCACCCCTCCACTTT.

This sequence joins TRBV6-2 or TRBV6-3 and TRBJ2-1; 7 nucleotides agree with TRBD1. Per the germline V gene, CDR1 is MNHEY and CDR2 is SVGEGT. V lost 2 bases and J lost 4; bases outside the gene matches: 5. The CDR3 runs to 15 residues. The CDR3 region is CASSYPDRRYNEQFF. The CDR3 region has the DNA TGTGCCAGCAGTTACCCGGACAGGAGGTACAATGAGCAGTTCTTC.

The chain uses TRBV7-9 and TRBJ2-5; 8 bases agree with TRBD2. J was trimmed by 4 bases and V by 5 bases; bases with no gene match: 9. This CDR3 has 15 residues. CDR1 SEHNR and CDR2 FQNEAQ come from the germline V gene (reference sequence). The chain's CDR3 is CASSPLAGRRETQYF. The CDR3, as DNA: TGTGCCAGCAGCCCCTTAGCGGGACGCCGAGAGACCCAGTACTTC.

This clone appeared once. V is TRBV4-2 and J is TRBJ2-1, with 10 nucleotides matching TRBD2. The CDR3 contains 15 residues. Germline lookup yields CDR1 LGHNA and CDR2 YNFKEQ. The junction had 6 bases not matched to a gene; V was cut back by 0 bases and J by 10 bases. In DNA, the CDR3 is TGTGCCAGCAGCCAAGAGGCTAGCGGGAGAAACGAGCAGTTCTTC. This gives the protein CASSQEASGRNEQFF.

The V and J genes are TRBV6-1 and TRBJ1-5, with D perhaps TRBD1 (5 bases). Germline CDR1 MNHNS, CDR2 SASEGT. The CDR3 covers 15 residues. Trimming took 1 base from V and 0 from J, leaving 7 bases between them. CDR3 bases: TGTGCCAGCAGTGAAGGACAGACTAGCAATCAGCCCCAGCATTTT. Translation gives CASSEGQTSNQPQHF.

The chain carries TRBV19 and TRBJ1-1; 7 nucleotides align to TRBD1. Germline V gives CDR1 LNHDA, CDR2 SQIVND (reference sequence). There are 15 residues in the CDR3. J gave up 2 bases and V 4 bases, and 7 bases lay outside the gene matches. CDR3 protein: CASSKRQGSNTEAFF. Here the CDR3 DNA reads TGTGCCAGTAGTAAACGACAGGGCTCCAACACTGAAGCTTTCTTT.

The chain uses TRBV6-2 or TRBV6-3 and TRBJ2-7; possibly TRBD1 for D (8 bases). The CDR3 loop spans 15 amino acids. CDR1 and CDR2 (germline): MNHEY, SVGEGT. The V gene lost 5 bases and the J gene lost 6 bases, with 20 bases spanning the gap. Here the CDR3 reads CASSLADRVAGEQYF. DNA for the CDR3: TGTGCCAGCAGTCTAGCGGACAGGGTTGCGGGCGAGCAGTACTTC.

CDR3 DNA sequence: TGTGCCATCAGTGAGTCTCGAGGTGGACAGGGGGCTCGCACAGATACGCAGTATTTT. It translates to CAISESRGGQGARTDTQYF. The V gene is TRBV10-3, the J gene TRBJ2-3, with 11 positions matching TRBD1. The V gene's germline CDR1 is ENHRY and CDR2 SYGVKD. The CDR3 runs to 19 residues. V lost 0 bases and J lost 1; bases outside the gene matches: 9.

The chain uses TRBV7-2 and TRBJ1-2, with TRBD1 identical over 9 bases. CDR3 length equals 15 residues. The germline V gene has CDR1 SGHTA and CDR2 FQGNSA. The V and J ends lost 5 bases and 4 bases, in that order; junction bases with no gene match: 8. CDR3 in amino acids: CASSRSGTGSYGYTF. The CDR3 DNA reads TGTGCCAGCAGCCGCTCTGGGACAGGGTCCTATGGCTACACCTTC.

The V and J genes are TRBV19 and TRBJ1-2; a possible D gene is TRBD1 (5 bases). The CDR3 covers 14 residues. Germline CDR1 reads LNHDA; CDR2 reads SQIVND (reference sequence). V was pared by 0 bases and J by 5 bases, with 10 bases between. The CDR3, as DNA: TGTGCCAGTAGTATAGATTCAGGGCCTTATGGCTACACCTTC. Amino acids: CASSIDSGPYGYTF.

V and J are TRBV12-3 or TRBV12-4 and TRBJ2-5; 8 bases are a match to TRBD2. The V and J ends lost 5 bases and 4 bases, in that order; junction bases with no gene match: 3. The CDR3 covers 13 residues. The CDR3 DNA follows: TGTGCCAGCAGTACGACTAGCGCAGAGACCCAGTACTTC. This translates into CASSTTSAETQYF.

The chain recombines TRBV29-1 with TRBJ1-1; D is ambiguous. The V and J ends lost 1 base and 7 bases respectively, with 19 bases between them. Germline values: CDR1 SQVTM, CDR2 ANQGSEA. The CDR3 consists of 15 residues. CDR3 DNA: TGCAGCGTTGAAGGGCCCTCCTGGGGAGGAGGTGAAGCTTTCTTT. Translated: CSVEGPSWGGGEAFF.